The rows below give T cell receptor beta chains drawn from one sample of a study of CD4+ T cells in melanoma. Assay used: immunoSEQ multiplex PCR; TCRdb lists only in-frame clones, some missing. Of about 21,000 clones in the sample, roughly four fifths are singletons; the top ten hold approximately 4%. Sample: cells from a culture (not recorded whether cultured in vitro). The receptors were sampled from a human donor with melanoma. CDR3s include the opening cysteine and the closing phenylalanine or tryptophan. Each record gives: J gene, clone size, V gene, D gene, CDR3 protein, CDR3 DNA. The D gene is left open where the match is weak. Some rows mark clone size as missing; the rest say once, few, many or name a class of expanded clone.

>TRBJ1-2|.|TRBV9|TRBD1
CASSVGWGQGTYGYTF
TGTGCCAGCAGCGTAGGCTGGGGACAGGGGACCTATGGCTACACCTTC
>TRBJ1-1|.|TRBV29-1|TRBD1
CSVGGAGGANTEAFF
TGCAGCGTTGGGGGGGCAGGGGGCGCGAACACTGAAGCTTTCTTT
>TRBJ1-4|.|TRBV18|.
CASSSGRLTMELFF
TGTGCCAGCTCGTCGGGCCGACTGACGATGGAACTGTTTTTT
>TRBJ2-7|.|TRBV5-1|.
CASSLEGQKTYEQYF
TGCGCCAGCAGCTTGGAGGGACAAAAAACCTACGAGCAGTACTTC
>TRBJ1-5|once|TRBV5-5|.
CASSTTGNQPQHF
TGTGCCAGCAGCACAACCGGCAATCAGCCCCAGCATTTT
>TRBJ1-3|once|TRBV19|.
CASSMQGNTIYF
TGTGCCAGTAGTATGCAGGGAAACACCATATATTTT
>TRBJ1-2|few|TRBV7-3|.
CASSLAVGDYGYTF
TGTGCCAGCAGCTTAGCCGTAGGGGACTATGGCTACACCTTC
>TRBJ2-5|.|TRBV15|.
CATSRDAGQETQYF
TGTGCCACCAGCAGAGATGCGGGGCAAGAGACCCAGTACTTC
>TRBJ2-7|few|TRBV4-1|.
CASSQDPGGTYEQYF
TGCGCCAGCAGCCAAGATCCGGGCGGAACCTACGAGCAGTACTTC
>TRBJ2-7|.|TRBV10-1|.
CASSESAAREQYF
TGCGCCAGCAGTGAGTCTGCCGCCCGAGAGCAGTACTTC
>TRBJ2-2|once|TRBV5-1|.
CASSLQGNTGELFF
TGCGCCAGCAGCTTGCAGGGTAACACCGGGGAGCTGTTTTTT
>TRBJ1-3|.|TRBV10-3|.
CAIGDWGGNGNTIYF
TGTGCCATTGGCGACTGGGGGGGAAATGGAAACACCATATATTTT
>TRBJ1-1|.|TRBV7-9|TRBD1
CASSSQGAMNTEAFF
TGTGCCAGCAGCTCTCAGGGGGCCATGAACACTGAAGCTTTCTTT
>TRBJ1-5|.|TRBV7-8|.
CASSLQPNRDSNQPQHF
TGTGCCAGCAGCTTACAACCGAACAGGGACAGCAATCAGCCCCAGCATTTT
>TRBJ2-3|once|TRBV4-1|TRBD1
CASSSDRRVTDTQYF
TGCGCCAGCAGCTCGGACAGGCGGGTCACAGATACGCAGTATTTT
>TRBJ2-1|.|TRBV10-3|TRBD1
CAILDRGRNEQFF
TGTGCCATCCTGGACAGGGGTAGAAATGAGCAGTTCTTC
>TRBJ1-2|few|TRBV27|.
CASSLSNARGRYGYTF
TGTGCCAGCAGTTTATCGAATGCCCGGGGAAGATATGGCTACACCTTC
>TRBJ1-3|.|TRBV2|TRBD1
CASSRLTGTGNTIYF
TGTGCCAGCAGCCGCCTGACAGGGACTGGAAACACCATATATTTT
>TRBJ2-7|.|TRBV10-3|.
CAIRPELGSYEQYF
TGTGCCATCAGACCTGAACTCGGCTCCTACGAGCAGTACTTC
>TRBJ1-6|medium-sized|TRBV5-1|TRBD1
CASSLGTGTGNSPLHF
TGCGCCAGCAGCTTGGGGACCGGGACAGGGAATTCACCCCTCCACTTT
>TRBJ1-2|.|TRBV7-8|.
CASSLVSGINYGYTF
TGTGCCAGCAGCTTAGTATCAGGGATTAACTATGGCTACACCTTC
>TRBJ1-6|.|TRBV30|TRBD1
CAWMGTGKSPLHF
TGTGCCTGGATGGGGACAGGGAAGTCACCCCTCCACTTT
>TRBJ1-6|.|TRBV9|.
CASSPQGSYNSPLHF
TGTGCCAGCAGCCCGCAGGGATCCTATAATTCACCCCTCCACTTT
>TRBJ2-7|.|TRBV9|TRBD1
CASSVQDRVSKQYF
TGTGCCAGCAGCGTACAGGACAGGGTCAGCAAGCAGTACTTC
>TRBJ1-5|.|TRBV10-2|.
CASSESRFRRPRYSGNQPQHF
TGCGCCAGCAGTGAGTCGAGATTCAGAAGGCCCCGGTATAGCGGCAATCAGCCCCAGCATTTT
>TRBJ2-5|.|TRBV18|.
CASSPPNRVGETQYF
TGTGCCAGCTCACCTCCGAACAGGGTAGGAGAGACCCAGTACTTC
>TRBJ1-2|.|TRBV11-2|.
CASSSGRQTFNYGYTF
TGTGCCAGCAGCTCCGGACGGCAGACATTTAACTATGGCTACACCTTC
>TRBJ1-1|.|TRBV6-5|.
CASSYWQGTEAFF
TGTGCCAGCAGTTACTGGCAGGGAACTGAAGCTTTCTTT
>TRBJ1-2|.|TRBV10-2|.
CASSDWGDNYGYTF
TGCGCCAGCAGTGACTGGGGCGACAACTATGGCTACACCTTC
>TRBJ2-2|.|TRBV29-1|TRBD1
CSVARTGDTGELFF
TGCAGCGTTGCCCGGACAGGGGACACCGGGGAGCTGTTTTTT
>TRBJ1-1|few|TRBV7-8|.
CASSLSQARMNTEAFF
TGTGCCAGCAGCTTATCTCAGGCGAGAATGAACACTGAAGCTTTCTTT
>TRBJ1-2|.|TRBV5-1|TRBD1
CASSLGDRAGGYTF
TGCGCCAGCAGCTTGGGGGACAGGGCGGGCGGCTACACCTTC
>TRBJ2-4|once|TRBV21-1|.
CASTLGPGTGQGNIQYF
TGTGCCAGCACCCTTGGTCCCGGGACAGGGCAGGGAAACATTCAGTACTTC
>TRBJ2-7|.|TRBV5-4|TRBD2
CASSPPGGSYEQYF
TGTGCCAGCAGCCCCCCGGGAGGATCCTACGAGCAGTACTTC
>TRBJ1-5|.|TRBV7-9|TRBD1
CASTGTGGPQPQHF
TGTGCCAGCACGGGGACAGGGGGGCCTCAGCCCCAGCATTTT
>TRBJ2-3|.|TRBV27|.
CASSLGTMSTDTQYF
TGTGCCAGCAGTTTGGGCACGATGAGCACAGATACGCAGTATTTT
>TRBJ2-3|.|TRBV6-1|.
CASSAVQGILADTQYF
TGTGCCAGCAGTGCGGTGCAGGGGATTTTGGCAGATACGCAGTATTTT
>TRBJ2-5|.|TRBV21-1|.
CASSKRPTSQTQYF
TGTGCCAGCAGCAAGAGACCGACTAGCCAGACCCAGTACTTC